This T cell receptor beta chain was documented in a study of blood T cells in healthy people across ages. General study points: Possibly, changes in expanded clonotypes were confounded because donor CMV status was unknown. Per-million-T-cell TCR beta diversity fell roughly linearly with age. Conclusively comparing naive with antigen-experienced cells was impossible with unsorted PBMCs.

For the second PCR, which ran for about 7 to 11 cycles, a sample-barcoded 5' primer and a J-beta primer mix were used. CDR3-containing paired-end reads numbering at least 2.5 million came from each sample. TCRdb passed the 5' RACE reads through MiXCR, listing each CDR3 protein once. The sample shows some 1.5 million distinct CDR3 sequences, 25% to 30% of them seen only once. In the case of this clonotype: The antigen is unknown. A much bigger clone sits one base away, suggesting this may be a read error.

The receptor was derived from a woman in her 30s in good health. Sequencing used blood.

This chain's CDR3 is CASSWTGAGNEQYF. DNA for the CDR3: TGTGCCAGCAGTTGGACAGGGGCGGGGAACGAGCAGTACTTC. The rearrangement uses TRBV12-3 or TRBV12-4 and TRBJ2-7; 9 nucleotides agree with TRBD1. V shed 4 bases, J shed 5 bases, and the junction held 6 bases outside the gene matches. The CDR3 totals 14 residues.